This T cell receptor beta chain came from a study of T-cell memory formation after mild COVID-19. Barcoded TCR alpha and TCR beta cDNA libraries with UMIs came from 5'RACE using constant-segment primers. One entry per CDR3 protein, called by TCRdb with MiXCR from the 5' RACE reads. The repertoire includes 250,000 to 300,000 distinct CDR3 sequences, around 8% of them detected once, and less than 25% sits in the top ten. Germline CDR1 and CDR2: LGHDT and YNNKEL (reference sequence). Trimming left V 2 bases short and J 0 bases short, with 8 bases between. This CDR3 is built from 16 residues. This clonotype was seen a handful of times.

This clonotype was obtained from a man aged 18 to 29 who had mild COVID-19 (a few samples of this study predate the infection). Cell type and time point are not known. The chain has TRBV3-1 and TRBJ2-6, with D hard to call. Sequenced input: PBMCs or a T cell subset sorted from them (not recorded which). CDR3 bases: TGTGCCAGCAGCCAAACGTTTGGCTCTGGGGCCAACGTCCTGACTTTC. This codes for CASSQTFGSGANVLTF.